This passage covers 11 T cell receptor beta chains from one sample sequenced in a study of beta chain features in type 1 diabetes. Reverse transcription of all isolated RNA meant that expressed TCRB transcripts were sequenced. TCRdb's copy holds only in-frame clones and misses some; the assay was immunoSEQ multiplex PCR. The table records over 150,000 clones, 8% to 9.5% of them present only once. The antigens for these receptors are not known. Whole-study findings and limits: Type 1 diabetes patients showed a moderate but significant shortening of TCRB CDR3s in all four CD4+ subsets.

Sequenced input: central memory CD4+ T cells from blood. Receptor source: a woman in her late teens or twenties with type 1 diabetes.

This chain joins TRBV30 and TRBJ1-2, with a possible D match to TRBD1 (6 bases). The CDR3 has 11 amino acids. Germline CDR1 reads GTSNPN; CDR2 reads SVGIG (reference sequence). With 4 bases removed from V and 8 bases from J, the gap between germline ends came to 11 bases. The CDR3 here is CAWTDSWGYTF. DNA for the CDR3: TGTGCCTGGACGGACAGTTGGGGCTACACCTTC.

This clone was counted a few times. This sequence joins TRBV4-3 and TRBJ1-1; D remains ambiguous. The CDR3 has 13 residues. V lost 1 base and J 4 bases, leaving 7 bases between the germline ends. CDR1 LGHNA and CDR2 YSLEER come from the germline V gene. The CDR3 DNA follows: TGCGCCAGCAGCCAAGGAGTATCCACTGAAGCTTTCTTT. Amino acids: CASSQGVSTEAFF.

This clone showed up many times. The V call is TRBV29-1, the J call TRBJ2-5; D is possibly TRBD2 (6 bases). The CDR3 is 13 residues long. Looked up from germline, CDR1 is SQVTM and CDR2 is ANQGSEA. V was shortened by 6 bases and J by 1 base, with 12 bases between the two germline ends. CDR3 coding DNA: TGCAGCGTCACCACCGGGAGCCAAGAGACCCAGTACTTC. It codes for CSVTTGSQETQYF.

The J gene is TRBJ2-5, the V gene TRBV6-5; D remains ambiguous. CDR3 size: 13 residues. V was shortened by 2 bases and J by 5 bases, with 9 bases between the two germline ends. Germline CDR1 is MNHEY and CDR2 is SVGAGI. The CDR3 here is CASSYDYGETQYF. The CDR3, as DNA: TGTGCCAGCAGTTACGATTACGGGGAGACCCAGTACTTC.

This clone turned up a few times. The V and J genes are TRBV7-2 and TRBJ2-3; 7 bases fit TRBD1. V lost 5 bases and J lost 5; bases outside the gene matches: 4. The CDR3 consists of 13 residues. Germline V gene sequence: CDR1 SGHTA, CDR2 FQGNSA. DNA for the CDR3: TGTGCCAGCAGCCCCGACAGGGAAGATACGCAGTATTTT. Translation gives CASSPDREDTQYF. Together with reference TRBV7-2 and TRBJ2-3, the CDR3 gives the full variable domain: GAGVSQSPSNKVTEKGKDVELRCDPISGHTALYWYRQSLGQGLEFLIYFQGNSAPDKSGLPSDRFSAERTGGSVSTLTIQRTQQEDSAVYLCASSPDREDTQYFGPGTRLTVL.

V is TRBV6-5 and J is TRBJ2-2; 9 bases are shared with TRBD2. CDR1 and CDR2 from the germline V gene are MNHEY and SVGAGI. V gave up 6 bases and J gave up 0 bases; unmatched junction bases: 2. CDR3 size: 15 residues. CDR3 sequence (DNA): TGTGCCAGCAGGCCTAGCGGGGCGAACACCGGGGAGCTGTTTTTT. This sequence encodes CASRPSGANTGELFF.

The chain combines TRBV7-3 with TRBJ2-7; tentative D call: TRBD1 (5 bases). Germline lookup yields CDR1 SGHTA and CDR2 FQGTGA. CDR3 length: 13 amino acids. Trimming pared 5 bases from V and 6 bases from J, leaving 14 bases between. CDR3 DNA: TGTGCCAGCAGCATGACCCAGGGAATCGAGCAGTACTTC. Its translation: CASSMTQGIEQYF.

This clone turned up a few times. The gene calls are TRBV4-2 and TRBJ2-1; D perhaps matches TRBD2 (6 bases). Germline V lookup: CDR1 LGHNA, CDR2 YNFKEQ. This CDR3 spans 14 amino acids. V was pared by 4 bases and J by 8 bases, with 15 bases between. CDR3 sequence: CASSPGGGSDEQFF. The CDR3 DNA sequence: TGTGCCAGCAGCCCTGGCGGAGGGAGTGATGAGCAGTTCTTC.

There are a few counts of this clone. In DNA form, the CDR3 reads TGTGCCAGCAGCGAGTTCGGACGGGGGGGGGCCCAGTACTTC. Its translation is CASSEFGRGGAQYF. V usage is TRBV7-2 and J usage is TRBJ2-5, with TRBD2 matching over 8 bases. Germline V gives CDR1 SGHTA, CDR2 FQGNSA. CDR3 length equals 14 residues. V lost 5 bases, J lost 9 bases, and 11 bases stayed unmatched.

The table lists this clone with a few counts. The chain links TRBV5-6 to TRBJ2-7; no definite D call. CDR1 is SGHDT, CDR2 YYEEEE, per germline. The ends were cut back, 1 base at V and 6 bases at J, with 17 bases in the middle. The CDR3 is 15 amino acids. The CDR3 DNA reads as TGTGCCAGCAGCTTGTTACGGGTAGGAGAGAGCGAGCAGTACTTC. Translation: CASSLLRVGESEQYF.

This clone has only a few counts. The CDR3 is CASSQVKGGGSETQYF. Here the CDR3 DNA reads TGTGCCAGCAGCCAAGTTAAGGGAGGGGGGTCAGAGACCCAGTACTTC. The genes are TRBV4-2 and TRBJ2-5; weak D call: TRBD2 (7 bases). This CDR3 spans 16 amino acids. The germline CDR1 and CDR2 sequences are LGHNA and YNFKEQ. Between the trimmed V and J ends, which lost 1 base and 4 bases, there was a span of 16 bases.